Sequencing of this T cell receptor beta chain was carried out in a study of blood T cell repertoires in COVID-19. On the study more broadly: Samples came from the United States, Italy and Spain, spanning acute and convalescent COVID-19. Sample material is recorded as cDNA or gDNA derived from T cells, B-cell-depleted T cells, or PBMCs.

There are 14 residues in the CDR3. The J segment lost 5 bases and the V segment lost 5 bases, leaving 5 bases of the junction unmatched. CDR1 is MNHNY and CDR2 is SVGAGI in the germline V gene (reference sequence). Original analysis: Reference gene primers were amplified, and this amplification served to estimate nucleated cell counts. This table comes from immunoSEQ multiplex PCR, and its TCRdb copy is limited to in-frame clones, with some not included. The D gene and trimming were derived from the DNA, and the V and J assignments and clone size from that table. Counted here are over 45,000 clones, roughly 89% occurring once; the ten biggest clones make up 8.6%.

The chain has TRBV6-6 and TRBJ1-1, with TRBD1 matching over 10 bases. The sequenced sample was peripheral blood. The origin of this receptor is a human donor in a cohort sampled during active COVID-19. The CDR3, as DNA: TGTGCCAGCAGTCGACAGGGGGCGGAGACTGAAGCTTTCTTT. Encoded protein: CASSRQGAETEAFF.